This TCR beta chain emerged from a study of CXCR3-negative and CXCR3-positive naive CD8 T cells. Comment on this clonotype: No antigen is known for it.

The CDR3 is 12 residues long. Germline V gene lookup returns CDR1 SQVTM and CDR2 ANQGSEA. Findings and limits, study-wide: Naive CXCR3-positive cells had TRB CDR3s more hydrophobic than those of CXCR3-negative naive cells. The study found comparably high diversity in both naive subsets and much lower diversity in memory CD8+ cells.

5' RACE that incorporated UMI labels was used to prepare the TRB cDNA libraries. Reprocessing the 5' RACE reads, TCRdb reports a single entry for every CDR3 protein and omits DNA. The sample's table shows 110,000 or so distinct CDR3 sequences. The source material was naive CXCR3+ CD8+ T cells from blood. Sample subset: CD45RO-CCR7+CD27+CD95- naive CD8+ T cells expressing CXCR3 (TNR3+). The origin of this receptor is a human donor in good health. Some clones in this sample may be carry-over from other donors' samples. This sequence joins TRBV29-1 and TRBJ2-1; absent DNA, TCRdb's TRBD2 call cannot be checked. The CDR3 loop reads CSVESGSNEQFF.